Included here is one T cell receptor beta chain sequence, with context. These data are taken from a study of control samples from healthy donors and cancer patients. The ends lost 2 bases at V and 5 bases at J; junction bases unmatched: 11. The CDR3 extends over 17 amino acids. Germline assignment: CDR1 SGDLS and CDR2 YYNGEE. The method was immunoSEQ multiplex PCR; TCRdb's version includes in-frame clones alone and lacks a portion of them. The sample has over 85,000 clones, approximately 93% seen once. Sequenced: blood. The gene calls are TRBV9 and TRBJ2-1; 9 positions match TRBD2. The TCR originated in a woman younger than 45 in good health. CDR3 nucleotides: TGTGCCAGCAGCGTGCCTAAGAGTAGCGGGGGTAACAATGAGCAGTTCTTC. It codes for CASSVPKSSGGNNEQFF. The entire variable domain, with the rest obtained from reference TRBV9 and TRBJ2-1, is as follows: DSGVTQTPKHLITATGQRVTLRCSPRSGDLSVYWYQQSLDQGLQFLIQYYNGEERAKGNILERFSAQQFPDLHSELNLSSLELGDSALYFCASSVPKSSGGNNEQFFGPGTRLTVL.